What follows are 17 T cell receptor beta chains derived from one specimen sequenced in a study of blood T cell repertoires in COVID-19. TCRdb's copy holds only in-frame clones and misses some; the assay was immunoSEQ multiplex PCR. The sample lists about 370,000 clones; around 89% were seen once. Sequences were obtained from PBMCs or T cells enriched from blood (not recorded which). The origin of the receptors is a man aged 18-30 years who had recovered from COVID-19.

The rearrangement joins TRBV6-5 to TRBJ1-1; D is unclear. Germline assignment: CDR1 MNHEY and CDR2 SVGAGI. The CDR3 loop spans 13 amino acids. Trimming removed 4 bases from V and 5 bases from J, with 11 bases in between. The CDR3 protein is CASSSEEFTEAFF. CDR3 DNA: TGTGCCAGCAGTTCGGAGGAGTTTACTGAAGCTTTCTTT.

The chain employs TRBV28 and TRBJ1-6; D ambiguous. Looked up from germline, CDR1 is MDHEN and CDR2 is SYDVKM. Deletions cut 6 bases from V and 12 bases from J, with 15 bases between. The CDR3 extends over 13 amino acids. CDR3 loop: CASSFPTMVPLHF. The CDR3 bases are TGTGCCAGCAGCTTCCCCACAATGGTACCCCTCCACTTT.

The chain is built from TRBV2 and TRBJ1-5; D not certain. Deletions cut 6 bases from V and 15 bases from J, with 15 bases between. The germline V gene has CDR1 SNHLY and CDR2 FYNNEI. The CDR3 covers 11 residues. The chain's CDR3 is CASSRETRWHF. The CDR3 DNA is TGTGCCAGCAGCCGGGAGACCAGATGGCATTTT.

DNA for the CDR3: TGTGCCAGCAGAGACATCGGGACAGCCCCTAAGGATACGCAGTATTTT. Amino acid sequence: CASRDIGTAPKDTQYF. This sequence joins TRBV11-2 and TRBJ2-3, with 7 nucleotides matching TRBD1. This CDR3 has 16 residues. J lost 6 bases, V lost 6 bases, and 15 bases had no gene match. Germline CDR1 is SGHAT and CDR2 is FQNNGV.

The chain combines TRBV24-1 with TRBJ2-3, with D possibly matching TRBD2 (6 bases). Germline CDR1 reads KGHDR; CDR2 reads SFDVKD. The CDR3 is 12 residues long. V lost 3 bases and J lost 9, with 9 bases in between. Here the CDR3 DNA reads TGTGCCACCAGTGATGGGACTCTGACGCAGTATTTT. As protein: CATSDGTLTQYF.

A single count supports this clone. The V call is TRBV4-1, the J call TRBJ1-2; 7 positions agree with TRBD1. This CDR3 has 15 amino acids. The V segment lost 1 base and the J segment 3 bases; nucleotides outside the gene matches: 5. In germline, CDR1 is MGHRA, CDR2 YSYEKL. The CDR3 sequence is CASSQVSQGDYGYTF. The DNA of the CDR3 is TGCGCCAGCAGCCAAGTGAGCCAGGGGGACTATGGCTACACCTTC.

This chain joins TRBV5-1 and TRBJ2-5; weak D call: TRBD1 (6 bases). Germline V lookup: CDR1 SGHRS, CDR2 YFSETQ. The V and J ends lost 3 bases and 2 bases respectively, with 11 bases between them. The CDR3 totals 14 residues. The chain's CDR3 is CASSSPDSQETQYF. The CDR3 bases are TGCGCCAGCAGCTCCCCGGACAGTCAAGAGACCCAGTACTTC.

The CDR3 bases are TGCGCCAGCAGCCAAGGCGGGGGCAGACAAGAGACCCAGTACTTC. This sequence encodes CASSQGGGRQETQYF. V is TRBV4-1 and J is TRBJ2-5, with TRBD2 as a possible D gene (7 bases). V was pared by 1 base and J by 2 bases, with 11 bases between. Germline values: CDR1 MGHRA, CDR2 YSYEKL. The CDR3 consists of 15 residues.

This chain links TRBV9 with TRBJ2-3; 12 positions match TRBD1. J gave up 5 bases and V 4 bases, and 8 bases lay outside the gene matches. CDR1 is SGDLS and CDR2 is YYNGEE in the germline V gene. This CDR3 comprises 16 residues. CDR3 nucleotide sequence: TGTGCCAGCAGCCCCCGCGGGGACAGGGGGCTAGATACGCAGTATTTT. This codes for CASSPRGDRGLDTQYF.

The chain uses TRBV11-3 and TRBJ2-2; unclear D gene. Germline V gene lookup returns CDR1 SGHNT and CDR2 YENEEA. The CDR3 is made up of 16 amino acids. The V and J ends lost 1 base and 0 bases respectively, with 9 bases between them. DNA for the CDR3: TGTGCCAGCAGCTTAGGTGGCAGATCGAACACCGGGGAGCTGTTTTTT. It is translated as CASSLGGRSNTGELFF.

V usage is TRBV6-4 and J usage is TRBJ1-2; 7 nucleotides line up with TRBD1. Germline CDR1 is MRHNA and CDR2 is SNTAGT. Trimming took 2 bases from V and 4 from J; bases not matched to a gene: 1. The CDR3 has 13 residues. The CDR3 DNA sequence: TGTGCCAGCAGTGACGACAGGGTCTATGGCTACACCTTC. This gives the protein CASSDDRVYGYTF.

This clone was seen once. V usage is TRBV6-5 and J usage is TRBJ1-1, with D uncertain. CDR1 MNHEY and CDR2 SVGAGI come from the germline V gene. The CDR3 spans 13 residues. V was shortened by 7 bases and J by 2 bases, with 11 bases between the two germline ends. For the CDR3, the DNA is TGTGCCAGCACCTTACAGATAAACACTGAAGCTTTCTTT. The encoded protein is CASTLQINTEAFF.

The chain couples TRBV28 to TRBJ1-4, with TRBD1 matching over 9 bases. The CDR3 length is 15 residues. The germline CDR1 and CDR2 sequences are MDHEN and SYDVKM. Trimming cost V 5 bases and J 11 bases; bases outside gene matches: 12. CDR3 in amino acids: CASSPPGQGGFKLFF. CDR3 DNA sequence: TGTGCCAGCAGTCCTCCGGGACAGGGAGGGTTTAAACTGTTTTTT.

This chain uses TRBV28 with TRBJ2-1; 7 nucleotides line up with TRBD1. Germline V gene data show CDR1 as MDHEN and CDR2 as SYDVKM. V gave up 5 bases and J gave up 2 bases; unmatched junction bases: 6. CDR3 length equals 15 residues. The CDR3 DNA reads TGTGCCAGCAGTCTGACAGGGATCGCCTACAATGAGCAGTTCTTC. The encoded protein is CASSLTGIAYNEQFF.

The chain is built from TRBV6-5 and TRBJ1-2; possibly TRBD1 for D (6 bases). CDR1 and CDR2 (germline): MNHEY, SVGAGI. The V end was cut by 7 bases, the J end by 3 bases, with 9 bases between. The CDR3 has 12 residues. CDR3 DNA: TGTGCCAGCATAAACAGGGACTATGGCTACACCTTC. Amino acid sequence: CASINRDYGYTF.

V usage is TRBV12-3 or TRBV12-4 and J usage is TRBJ1-2, with TRBD1 as a possible D gene (6 bases). The V end was cut by 7 bases, the J end by 0 bases, with 9 bases between. The CDR3 length is 13 residues. The DNA of the CDR3 is TGTGCCAGCACCTGGACAGCTAACTATGGCTACACCTTC. Translating it yields CASTWTANYGYTF.

The chain joins TRBV5-4 to TRBJ2-2, with a possible D match to TRBD1 (6 bases). V was clipped by 4 bases and J by 2 bases, with 12 bases between them. The CDR3 is made up of 15 amino acids. Germline V gene sequence: CDR1 SGHNT, CDR2 YYREEE (reference sequence). The CDR3 loop reads CASSAGTLNTGELFF. DNA of the CDR3: TGTGCCAGCAGCGCCGGGACATTAAACACCGGGGAGCTGTTTTTT.